The entry below gives a single T cell receptor (beta chain) sequence along with its context. Isolated RNA was reverse transcribed into cDNA used as the sequencing template. Assay used: immunoSEQ multiplex PCR; TCRdb lists only in-frame clones, some missing. The profile shows more than 200,000 clones, roughly 69% of them singletons. In alopecia areata patients, both lesional scalp punch biopsies and peripheral blood were collected. The source of the sample is a study of CD8+ T cells in alopecia areata. Study details: Treated patients swallowed 5 to 10 mg of oral tofacitinib twice daily. The drug, tofacitinib, lasted 6 to 18 months, followed by 6 months off drug.

Germline CDR1 and CDR2: SGHRS and YFSETQ. The CDR3 length is 14 residues. The germline V and J ends were trimmed by 4 bases and 6 bases, with 17 bases remaining between them. Sequenced material: CD4+ T cells sorted from blood, taken at week 0. This TCR was sampled from a human donor with alopecia areata. The rearrangement links TRBV5-1 to TRBJ2-7; TRBD2 is a possible D gene (5 bases). CDR3 amino acids: CASSPLGALSEQYF. As DNA, the CDR3 is TGCGCCAGCAGCCCGTTGGGAGCCCTCTCCGAGCAGTACTTC.